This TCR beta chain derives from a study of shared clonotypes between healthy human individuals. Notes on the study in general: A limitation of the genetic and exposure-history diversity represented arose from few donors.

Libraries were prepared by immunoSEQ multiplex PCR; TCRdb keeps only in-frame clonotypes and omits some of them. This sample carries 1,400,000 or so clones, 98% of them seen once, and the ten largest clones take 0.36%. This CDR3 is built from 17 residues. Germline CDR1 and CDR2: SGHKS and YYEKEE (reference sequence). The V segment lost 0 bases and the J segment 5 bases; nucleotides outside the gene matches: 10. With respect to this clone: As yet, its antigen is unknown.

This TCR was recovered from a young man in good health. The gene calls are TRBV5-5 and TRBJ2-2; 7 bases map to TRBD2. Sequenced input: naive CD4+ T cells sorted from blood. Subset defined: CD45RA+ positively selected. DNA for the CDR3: TGTGCCAGCAGCTTGGATTTGTGGGAGGGCGTAACCGGGGAGCTGTTTTTT. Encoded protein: CASSLDLWEGVTGELFF.